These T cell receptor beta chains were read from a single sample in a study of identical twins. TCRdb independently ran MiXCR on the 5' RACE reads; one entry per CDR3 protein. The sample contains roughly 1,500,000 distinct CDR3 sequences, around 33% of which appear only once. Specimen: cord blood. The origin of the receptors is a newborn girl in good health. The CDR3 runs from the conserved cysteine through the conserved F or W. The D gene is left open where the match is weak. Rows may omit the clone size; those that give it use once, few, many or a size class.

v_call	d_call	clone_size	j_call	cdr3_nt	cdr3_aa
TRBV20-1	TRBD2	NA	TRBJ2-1	TGCAGTGCTAGAGATCTCCTGACTAGCGGGAGGCTCCTCTCCTACAATGAGCAGTTCTTC	CSARDLLTSGRLLSYNEQFF
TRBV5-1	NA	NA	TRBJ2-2	TGCGCCAGCAGCTGGGGACTGACGAACACCGGGGAGCTGTTTTTT	CASSWGLTNTGELFF
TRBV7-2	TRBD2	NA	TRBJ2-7	TGTGCCAGCAGCTTATACCAGTCACAGCGGGGGATAACCTACGAGCAGTACTTC	CASSLYQSQRGITYEQYF
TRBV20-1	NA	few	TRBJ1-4	TGCAGTGCTAGGACCGAGGGTGAAAAACTGTTTTTT	CSARTEGEKLFF
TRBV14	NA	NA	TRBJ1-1	TGTGCCAGCAGCCCCCAGGCGCTGTACATGAACACTGAAGCTTTCTTT	CASSPQALYMNTEAFF
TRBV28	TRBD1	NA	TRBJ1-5	TGTGCCAGCAAGAGACAGGGGTGGAATCAGCCCCAGCATTTT	CASKRQGWNQPQHF
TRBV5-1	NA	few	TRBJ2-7	TGCGCCAGCTCAGCGGCGGGGGCCTCCTACGAGCAGTACTTC	CASSAAGASYEQYF
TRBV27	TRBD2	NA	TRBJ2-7	TGTGCCAACAGTTTATATAGCGGGAGGGCCTACGAGCAGTACTTC	CANSLYSGRAYEQYF
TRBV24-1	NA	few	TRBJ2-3	TGTGCCACCAGTGACCCGCGGAAGGGCAGCGGCTCAGATACGCAGTATTTT	CATSDPRKGSGSDTQYF
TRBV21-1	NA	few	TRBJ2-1	TGTGCCAGCAGCAAACCCAGCGGGAGGCGGGATGAGCAGTTCTTC	CASSKPSGRRDEQFF
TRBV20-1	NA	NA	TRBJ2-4	TGCAGTGCTAGAGAGTTAGGGCGAGCCAAAAACATTCAGTACTTC	CSARELGRAKNIQYF
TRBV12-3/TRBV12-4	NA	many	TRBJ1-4	TGTGCCAGCAGTCCCCGGACTGCAACTAATGAAAAACTGTTTTTT	CASSPRTATNEKLFF
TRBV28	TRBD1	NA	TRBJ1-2	TGTGCCAGCAGTTTCCGGGACAGGATAAACTATGGCTACACCTTC	CASSFRDRINYGYTF
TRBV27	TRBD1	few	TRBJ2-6	TGTGCCAGCAGCCGAGGGACAGCTGGGGCCAACGTCCTGACTTTC	CASSRGTAGANVLTF
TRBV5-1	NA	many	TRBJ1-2	TGCGCCAGCACTTTGACAGCCGAATCAATCTATGGCTACACCTTC	CASTLTAESIYGYTF
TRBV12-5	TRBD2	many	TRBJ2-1	TGTGCTAGTGGTTTGGGACTAGCGGGCTCCTACAATGAGCAGTTCTTC	CASGLGLAGSYNEQFF
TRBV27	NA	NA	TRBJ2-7	TGTGCCAGCCGCGGGAATATGTACGAGCAGTACTTC	CASRGNMYEQYF
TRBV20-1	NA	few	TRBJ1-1	TGCGGAGATCCGGGACTCATGAACACTGAAGCTTTCTTT	CGDPGLMNTEAFF
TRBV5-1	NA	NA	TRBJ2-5	TGCGCCAGCAGCTCTCAAACCGTAAAAGAGACCCAGTACTTC	CASSSQTVKETQYF
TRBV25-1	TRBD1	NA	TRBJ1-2	TGTGCCAGCAGTGAACCGGGGACAGGAGCGTCCTATGGCTACACCTTC	CASSEPGTGASYGYTF
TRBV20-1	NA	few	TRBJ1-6	TGCAGTGCTAGTTGGGAGGGCTCCTATAATTCACCCCTCCACTTT	CSASWEGSYNSPLHF
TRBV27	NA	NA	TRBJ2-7	TGTGCCAGCAGCCGACAACAGGGTTACCCTCTGAGCGAGCAGTACTTC	CASSRQQGYPLSEQYF
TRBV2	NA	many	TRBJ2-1	TGTGCCAGCACCCTATTTCTAGCGTCCAAGCAGTTCTTC	CASTLFLASKQFF
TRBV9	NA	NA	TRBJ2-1	TGTGCCAGCAGCGTAGGGGTTTTAAATGAGCAGTTCTTC	CASSVGVLNEQFF
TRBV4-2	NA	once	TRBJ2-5	TGTGCCAGCAGCCAAGAGGGGAGAACTCGTCCAGGGACCCAGTACTTC	CASSQEGRTRPGTQYF
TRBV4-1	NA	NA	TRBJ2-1	TGCGCCAGCAGCCAAGGACCCTCAGGGCGGGAGCAGTTCTTC	CASSQGPSGREQFF
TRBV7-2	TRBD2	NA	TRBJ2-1	TGTGCCAGCAGCTTAGGATACGGCGGGAGCTACCTCAATGAGCAGTTCTTC	CASSLGYGGSYLNEQFF
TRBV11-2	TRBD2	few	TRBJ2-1	TGTGCCAGCAGCTTATTTCCTAGCGGGGGGGCCGGAGAGCAGTTCTTC	CASSLFPSGGAGEQFF
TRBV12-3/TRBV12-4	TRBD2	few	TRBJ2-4	TGTGCCAGCAGTTTAAGGTCTAGCGGGAGGGCCGGGGCCAAAAACATTCAGTACTTC	CASSLRSSGRAGAKNIQYF
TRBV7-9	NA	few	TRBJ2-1	TGTGCCAGCAGCGACCTCGGGCAGACCTACAATGAGCAGTTCTTC	CASSDLGQTYNEQFF
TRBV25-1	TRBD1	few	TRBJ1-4	TGTGCCAGCAGTGAAGTCGGACAGGCTGAAAAACTGTTTTTT	CASSEVGQAEKLFF
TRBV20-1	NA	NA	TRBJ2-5	TGCAGTGTCTGGGGTTCTAGGGGAGAGACCCAGTACTTC	CSVWGSRGETQYF
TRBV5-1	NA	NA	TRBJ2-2	TGCGCCAGCGGGTACCTTGGGGAGCTGTTTTTT	CASGYLGELFF
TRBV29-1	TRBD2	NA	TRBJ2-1	TGCAGCGCCGGGACTAGCGGGAGAAGGAATGAGCAGTTCTTC	CSAGTSGRRNEQFF
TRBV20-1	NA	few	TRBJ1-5	TGCAGTGGTCTACAGGGAAGAGGCAATCAGCCCCAGCATTTT	CSGLQGRGNQPQHF
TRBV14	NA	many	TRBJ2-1	TGTGCCAGCAGCCAAGATCTCGGCAGGGTCTACAATGAGCAGTTCTTC	CASSQDLGRVYNEQFF
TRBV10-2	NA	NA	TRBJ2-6	TGCGCCAGCAGTGGCGCGGAGGGAGTCGGCTCTGGGGCCAACGTCCTGACTTTC	CASSGAEGVGSGANVLTF
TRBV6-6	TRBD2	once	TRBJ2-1	TGTGCCAGCAGTTTCCCTACTAGCGGGGTAGGGAATGGGCAGTTCTTC	CASSFPTSGVGNGQFF
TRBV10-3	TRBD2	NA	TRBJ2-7	TGTGCCATCAGTGAGGGCGGACTAGCGATCTACGAGCAGTACTTC	CAISEGGLAIYEQYF
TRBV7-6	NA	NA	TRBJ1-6	TGTGCCAGCAGCTTACCAGGGCGTAATTCACCCCTCCACTTT	CASSLPGRNSPLHF
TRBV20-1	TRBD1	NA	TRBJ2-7	TGCAGTGCAACGGGACAGGGCAACGAGCAGTACTTC	CSATGQGNEQYF
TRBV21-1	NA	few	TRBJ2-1	TGTGCCAGCAGCAAACTTGAGACTACTATTGAGCAGTTCTTC	CASSKLETTIEQFF
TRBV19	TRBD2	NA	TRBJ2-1	TGTGCCAGTAGTATACTAGCGGCGAATGAGCAGTTCTTC	CASSILAANEQFF
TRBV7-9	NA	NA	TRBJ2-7	TGTGCCAGCGGTCCCAGTGAAGGCTACGAGCAGTACTTC	CASGPSEGYEQYF
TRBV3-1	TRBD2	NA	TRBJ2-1	TGTGCCAGCAGCCAATCGGGACTAGCGGGGATCTACAATGAGCAGTTCTTC	CASSQSGLAGIYNEQFF
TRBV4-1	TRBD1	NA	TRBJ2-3	TGCGCCAGCAGCCAAGATCGGGCACAGGGGGCAGATACGCAGTATTTT	CASSQDRAQGADTQYF
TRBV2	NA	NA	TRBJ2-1	TGTGCCAGCATCAAGGGCGGCTACGAGCAGTTCTTC	CASIKGGYEQFF
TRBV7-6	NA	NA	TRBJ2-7	TGTGCCAGCAGCTTATCGCACGTAGGGTACGGCTCCTACAATGAGCAGTACTTC	CASSLSHVGYGSYNEQYF
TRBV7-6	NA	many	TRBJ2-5	TGTGCCAGCAGCTTAGTACCAGATCAAGAGACCCAGTACTTC	CASSLVPDQETQYF
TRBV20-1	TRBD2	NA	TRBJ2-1	TGCAGTGCTAGCCAAGCGGGGGGGCCAGGGTTCTACAATGAGCAGTTCTTC	CSASQAGGPGFYNEQFF
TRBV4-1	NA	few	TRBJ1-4	TGCGCCAGCACCCCCCGGGCGGCAAGTAATGAAAAACTGTTTTTT	CASTPRAASNEKLFF
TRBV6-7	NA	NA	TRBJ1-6	TGTGCCAGCTCGGCCTCACCCCTCCACTTT	CASSASPLHF
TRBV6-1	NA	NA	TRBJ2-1	TGTGCCAGCAGAAGAGCGGAAAGCTCCTACAATGAGCAGTTCTTC	CASRRAESSYNEQFF
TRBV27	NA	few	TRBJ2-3	TGTGCCAGCAGTTTATCGGCTAGCGTCGATACGCAGTATTTT	CASSLSASVDTQYF
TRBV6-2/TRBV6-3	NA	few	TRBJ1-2	TGTGCCAGCAGTTTAACGCCGGTAGGGGGCTATGGCTACACCTTC	CASSLTPVGGYGYTF